This entry concerns a single T cell receptor beta chain. Its antigen remains unidentified. The input lacks base qualities; no much larger clone sits a single base away. The library was produced with the immunoSEQ multiplex PCR assay. TCRdb's version of the immuneACCESS table is confined to in-frame rearrangements and falls short of the full clone set. An unresolved V gene accounts for under half of the shortfall where checked; the remainder is of unknown origin. Across this sample there are 98,000 or so clones, with roughly 96% seen only once. Just over 0.2% of the sample comes from the top ten. The data are from a study of technical replicates of blood from a handful of donors (dated by TCRdb to about 2017). Including the terminal cysteine and phenylalanine, the CDR3 comprises 18 residues. Only the CDR3 part of the read is kept: 54 bases, read in frame from the first base. The V and J ends are trimmed by 0 bases and 0 bases, leaving 16 bases between them. The germline V gene encodes CDR1 SGHVS and CDR2 FNYEAQ.

Specimen: T cells isolated from PBMCs. This chain is built from TRBV7-6 and TRBJ2-3; no confident D gene assignment can be made. The TCR originated in a human donor in good health. The CDR3 sequence is CASSLAVWVGLSTDTQYF. The DNA sequence follows: TGTGCCAGCAGCTTAGCGGTCTGGGTGGGCCTTAGCACAGATACGCAGTATTTT.